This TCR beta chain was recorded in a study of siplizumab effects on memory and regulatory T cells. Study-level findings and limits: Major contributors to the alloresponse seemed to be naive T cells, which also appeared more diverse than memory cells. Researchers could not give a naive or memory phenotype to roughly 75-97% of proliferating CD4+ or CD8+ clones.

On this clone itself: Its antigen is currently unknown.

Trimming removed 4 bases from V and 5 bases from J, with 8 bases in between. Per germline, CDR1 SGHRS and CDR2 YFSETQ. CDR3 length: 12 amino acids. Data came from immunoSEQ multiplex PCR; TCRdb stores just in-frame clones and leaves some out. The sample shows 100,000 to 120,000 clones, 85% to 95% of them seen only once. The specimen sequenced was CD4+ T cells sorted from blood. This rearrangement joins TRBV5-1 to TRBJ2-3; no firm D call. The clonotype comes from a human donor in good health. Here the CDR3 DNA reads TGCGCCAGCAGCGCAGAAGGAGATACGCAGTATTTT. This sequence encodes CASSAEGDTQYF.